This T cell receptor beta chain was retrieved from a study of shared T cell receptors in the human thymus. Germline V gene data show CDR1 as KGHSH and CDR2 as LQKENI. The CDR3 covers 16 residues. Losses at the gene ends were 3 bases for V and 5 bases for J; bases not matched to a gene: 6. Clones were sequenced by immunoSEQ multiplex PCR, and TCRdb holds only the in-frame ones, with some missing. The sample contains about 710,000 clones, 87% of which appear only once. This same sample was also part of a study on human thymus T cells. Per that study: Thymus tissue for the work was resected from patients undergoing corrective heart surgery. Thymic as well as blood repertoires seemed to favor certain V and J genes unevenly.

The rearrangement links TRBV18 to TRBJ2-1; 11 nucleotides agree with TRBD2. The sequencing sample was made of thymocytes. The source of this sequence is a boy in the first two years of life with a congenital heart defect. CDR3 nucleotide sequence: TGTGCCAGCTCACCCCCGGGACTAGCGGAACACAATGAGCAGTTCTTC. It yields the protein CASSPPGLAEHNEQFF.